A single T cell receptor (beta chain) is shown here with its context. Per the germline V gene, CDR1 is LNHNV and CDR2 is YYDKDF (reference sequence). The V gene lost 1 base and the J gene lost 4 bases, with 8 bases spanning the gap. The length of the CDR3 is 14 residues. Method: immunoSEQ multiplex PCR; TCRdb's copy keeps in-frame clones and lacks some. The sample holds approximately 490,000 clones; 87% are singletons and the top ten take under 0.75%. This record belongs to a study of blood T cell repertoires in COVID-19. This chain connects TRBV15 to TRBJ2-1, with D perhaps matching TRBD1 (6 bases). The TCR comes from a woman aged 18 to 35 who had recovered from COVID-19. What was sequenced was PBMCs or T cells enriched from blood (not recorded which). CDR3 residues: CATSRGQDYNEQFF. In nucleotides, the CDR3 is TGTGCCACCAGCAGAGGACAGGATTACAATGAGCAGTTCTTC.